The sequence of this T cell receptor beta chain was determined in a study of T cell repertoires in cytomegalovirus infection. The study's findings and limits: CMV-specific HLA-C-restricted TCR beta clonotypes dominated the ex vivo response.

Using its own MiXCR run on the reads, TCRdb lists one record per CDR3 protein. The table has fewer than 400,000 distinct CDR3 sequences, around 18% seen once; the top ten hold roughly 9%. Worth noting for this clonotype: Antigen specificity is unknown. One end of the junction is discordant with germline, which a read error may explain.

CDR1 is LNHDA and CDR2 is SQIVND in the germline V gene (reference sequence). The CDR3 totals 14 residues. Sequenced sample: PBMCs. This TCR was recovered from a human donor in good health (CMV status not recorded). Some clones in this sample may be carry-over from other donors' samples. The rearrangement links TRBV19 to TRBJ2-1; the match to TRBD1 covers 7 bases. As DNA, the CDR3 is TGTGCCAGTAGTATAGGACAGGGTTACAAAGAGCAGTTCTTC. Amino acid sequence: CASSIGQGYKEQFF.